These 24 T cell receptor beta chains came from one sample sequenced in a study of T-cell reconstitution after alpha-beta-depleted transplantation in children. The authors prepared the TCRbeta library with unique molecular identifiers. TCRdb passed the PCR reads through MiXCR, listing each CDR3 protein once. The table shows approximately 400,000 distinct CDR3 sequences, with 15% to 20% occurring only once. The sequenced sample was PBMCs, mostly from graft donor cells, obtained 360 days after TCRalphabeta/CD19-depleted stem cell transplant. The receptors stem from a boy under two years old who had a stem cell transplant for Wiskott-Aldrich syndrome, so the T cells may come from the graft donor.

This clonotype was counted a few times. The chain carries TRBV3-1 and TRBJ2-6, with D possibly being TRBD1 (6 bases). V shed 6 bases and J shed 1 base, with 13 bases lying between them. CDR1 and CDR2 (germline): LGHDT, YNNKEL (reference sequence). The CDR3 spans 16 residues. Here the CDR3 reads CASRGTRGSGANVLTF. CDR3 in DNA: TGTGCCAGCAGAGGAACCAGGGGATCTGGGGCCAACGTCCTGACTTTC.

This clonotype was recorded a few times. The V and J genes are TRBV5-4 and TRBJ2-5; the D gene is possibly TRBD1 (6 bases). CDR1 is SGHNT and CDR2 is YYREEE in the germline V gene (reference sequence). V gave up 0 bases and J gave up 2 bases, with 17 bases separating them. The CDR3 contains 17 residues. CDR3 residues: CASSLALRTALQETQYF. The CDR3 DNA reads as TGTGCCAGCAGCTTGGCCCTCAGGACAGCTCTTCAAGAGACCCAGTACTTC.

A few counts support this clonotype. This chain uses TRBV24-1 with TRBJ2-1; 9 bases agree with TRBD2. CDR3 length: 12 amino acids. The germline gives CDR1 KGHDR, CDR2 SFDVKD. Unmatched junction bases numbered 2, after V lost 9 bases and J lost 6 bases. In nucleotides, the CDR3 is TGTGCCACCGGGACTAGCACCAATGAGCAGTTCTTC. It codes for CATGTSTNEQFF.

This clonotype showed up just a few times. The CDR3 DNA reads as TGCAGCGTTGACCCCGGACTAGCAACGTATTTT. It translates to CSVDPGLATYF. The rearrangement joins TRBV29-1 to TRBJ2-3; 8 bases line up with TRBD2. The CDR3 extends over 11 amino acids. Per the germline V gene, CDR1 is SQVTM and CDR2 is ANQGSEA. V lost 3 bases and J lost 14; bases outside the gene matches: 7.

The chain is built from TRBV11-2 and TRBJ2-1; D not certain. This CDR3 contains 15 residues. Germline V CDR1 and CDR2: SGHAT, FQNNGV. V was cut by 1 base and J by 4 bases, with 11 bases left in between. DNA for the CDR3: TGTGCCAGCAGCTTAGGTATCTATCAGTACAATGAGCAGTTCTTC. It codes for CASSLGIYQYNEQFF. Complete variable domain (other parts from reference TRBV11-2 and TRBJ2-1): EAGVAQSPRYKIIEKRQSVAFWCNPISGHATLYWYQQILGQGPKLLIQFQNNGVVDDSQLPKDRFSAERLKGVDSTLKIQPAKLEDSAVYLCASSLGIYQYNEQFFGPGTRLTVL.

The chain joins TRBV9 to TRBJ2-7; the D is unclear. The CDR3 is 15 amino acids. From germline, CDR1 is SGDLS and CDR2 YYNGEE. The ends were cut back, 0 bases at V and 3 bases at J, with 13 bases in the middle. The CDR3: CASSVGIHSGYEQYF. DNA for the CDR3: TGTGCCAGCAGCGTAGGAATTCACTCAGGCTACGAGCAGTACTTC. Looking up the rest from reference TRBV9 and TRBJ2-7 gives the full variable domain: DSGVTQTPKHLITATGQRVTLRCSPRSGDLSVYWYQQSLDQGLQFLIQYYNGEERAKGNILERFSAQQFPDLHSELNLSSLELGDSALYFCASSVGIHSGYEQYFGPGTRLTVT.

CDR3 nucleotide sequence: TGTGCCAGCAGGGGGACAGGGGCGTCCTACAATGAGCAGTTCTTC. This translates into CASRGTGASYNEQFF. The V call is TRBV28, the J call TRBJ2-1; 10 bases align to TRBD1. Germline CDR1 is MDHEN and CDR2 is SYDVKM. The CDR3 has 15 residues. Germline trimming cut 6 bases from V and 1 base from J; bases unmatched to any gene: 3.

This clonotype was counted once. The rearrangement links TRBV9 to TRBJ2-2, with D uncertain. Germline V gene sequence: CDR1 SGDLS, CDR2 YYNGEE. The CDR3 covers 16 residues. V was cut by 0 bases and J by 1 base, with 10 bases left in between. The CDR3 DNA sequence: TGTGCCAGCAGCGTAGAAACTATACAGAACACCGGGGAGCTGTTTTTT. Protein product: CASSVETIQNTGELFF.

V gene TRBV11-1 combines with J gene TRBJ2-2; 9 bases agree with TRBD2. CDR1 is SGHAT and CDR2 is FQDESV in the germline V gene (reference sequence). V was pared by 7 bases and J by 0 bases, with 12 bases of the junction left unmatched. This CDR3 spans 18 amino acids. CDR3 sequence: CASIKKRGDRANTGELFF. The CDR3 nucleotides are TGTGCCAGCATTAAAAAGCGGGGGGACCGCGCGAACACCGGGGAGCTGTTTTTT.

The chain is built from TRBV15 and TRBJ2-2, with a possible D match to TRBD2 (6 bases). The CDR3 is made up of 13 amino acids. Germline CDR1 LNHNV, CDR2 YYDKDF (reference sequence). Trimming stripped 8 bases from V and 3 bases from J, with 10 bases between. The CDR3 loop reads CATAGIYTGELFF. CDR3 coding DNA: TGTGCCACCGCGGGAATCTACACCGGGGAGCTGTTTTTT.

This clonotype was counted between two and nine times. The CDR3 loop is CASSSRLAVKGEQYF. CDR3 DNA sequence: TGTGCCAGCAGTTCTCGACTAGCGGTCAAGGGTGAGCAGTACTTC. The rearrangement uses TRBV6-2 or TRBV6-3 and TRBJ2-7; the match to TRBD2 covers 9 bases. The J segment lost 7 bases and the V segment lost 4 bases, leaving 11 bases of the junction unmatched. Per germline, CDR1 MNHEY and CDR2 SVGEGT. This CDR3 has 15 residues.

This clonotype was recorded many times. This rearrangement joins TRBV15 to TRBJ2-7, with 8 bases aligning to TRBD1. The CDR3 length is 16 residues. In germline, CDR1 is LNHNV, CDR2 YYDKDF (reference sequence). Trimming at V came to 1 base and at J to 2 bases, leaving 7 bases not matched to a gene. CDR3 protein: CATSRVPGTGPYEQYF. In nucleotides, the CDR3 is TGTGCCACCAGCAGAGTTCCCGGGACAGGTCCCTACGAGCAGTACTTC. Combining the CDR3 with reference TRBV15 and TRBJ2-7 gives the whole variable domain DAMVIQNPRYQVTQFGKPVTLSCSQTLNHNVMYWYQQKSSQAPKLLFHYYDKDFNNEADTPDNFQSRRPNTSFCFLDIRSPGLGDTAMYLCATSRVPGTGPYEQYFGPGTRLTVT.

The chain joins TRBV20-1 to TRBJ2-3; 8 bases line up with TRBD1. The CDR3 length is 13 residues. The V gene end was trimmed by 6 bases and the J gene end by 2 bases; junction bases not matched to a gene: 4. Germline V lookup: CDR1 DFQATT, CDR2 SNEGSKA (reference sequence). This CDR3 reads CSARGPNTDTQYF. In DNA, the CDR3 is TGCAGTGCCAGGGGGCCTAACACAGATACGCAGTATTTT.

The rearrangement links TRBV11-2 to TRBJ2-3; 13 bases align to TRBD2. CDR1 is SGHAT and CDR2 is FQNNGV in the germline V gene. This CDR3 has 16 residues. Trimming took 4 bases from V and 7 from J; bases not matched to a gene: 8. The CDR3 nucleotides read TGTGCCAGCAGCTCAAAACTAGCGGGGGGGCCTAATACGCAGTATTTT. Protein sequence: CASSSKLAGGPNTQYF.

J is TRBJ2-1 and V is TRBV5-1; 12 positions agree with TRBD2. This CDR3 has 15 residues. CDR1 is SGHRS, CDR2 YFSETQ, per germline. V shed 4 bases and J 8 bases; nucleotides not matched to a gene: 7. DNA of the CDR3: TGCGCCAGCAGCGGGTGGGGACTAGCGGGCGATGAGCAGTTCTTC. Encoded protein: CASSGWGLAGDEQFF.

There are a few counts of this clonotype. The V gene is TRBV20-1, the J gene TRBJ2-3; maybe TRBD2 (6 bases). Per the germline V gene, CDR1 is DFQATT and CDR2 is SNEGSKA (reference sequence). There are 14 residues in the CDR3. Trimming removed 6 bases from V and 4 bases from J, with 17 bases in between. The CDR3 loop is CSAPRGGDADTQYF. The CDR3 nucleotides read TGCAGTGCGCCCCGGGGAGGCGACGCAGATACGCAGTATTTT.

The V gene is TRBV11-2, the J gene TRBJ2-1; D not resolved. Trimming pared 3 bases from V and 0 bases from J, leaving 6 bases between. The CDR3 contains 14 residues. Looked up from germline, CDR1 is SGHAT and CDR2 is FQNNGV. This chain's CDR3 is CASSFYSSYNEQFF. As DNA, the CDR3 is TGTGCCAGCAGCTTCTACTCCTCCTACAATGAGCAGTTCTTC. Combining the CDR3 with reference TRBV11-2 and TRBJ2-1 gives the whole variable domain EAGVAQSPRYKIIEKRQSVAFWCNPISGHATLYWYQQILGQGPKLLIQFQNNGVVDDSQLPKDRFSAERLKGVDSTLKIQPAKLEDSAVYLCASSFYSSYNEQFFGPGTRLTVL.

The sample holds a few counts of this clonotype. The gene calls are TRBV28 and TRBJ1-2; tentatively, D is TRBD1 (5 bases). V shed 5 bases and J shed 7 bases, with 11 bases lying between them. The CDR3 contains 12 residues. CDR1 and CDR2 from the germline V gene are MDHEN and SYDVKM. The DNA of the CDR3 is TGTGCCAGCAGTCCAGGAAGGGGTGGCTACACCTTC. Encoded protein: CASSPGRGGYTF.

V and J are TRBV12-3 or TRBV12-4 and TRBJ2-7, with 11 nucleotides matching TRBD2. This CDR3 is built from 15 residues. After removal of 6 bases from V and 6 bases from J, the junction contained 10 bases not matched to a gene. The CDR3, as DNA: TGTGCCAGCAGGGACAGACTAGCGGGAAAAGGCGAGCAGTACTTC. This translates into CASRDRLAGKGEQYF.

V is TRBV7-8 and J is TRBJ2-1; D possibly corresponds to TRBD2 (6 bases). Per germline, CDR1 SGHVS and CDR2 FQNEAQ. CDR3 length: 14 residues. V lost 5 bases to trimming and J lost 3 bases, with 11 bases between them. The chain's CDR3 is CASSMGLRYNEQFF. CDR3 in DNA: TGTGCCAGCAGCATGGGACTTCGCTACAATGAGCAGTTCTTC.

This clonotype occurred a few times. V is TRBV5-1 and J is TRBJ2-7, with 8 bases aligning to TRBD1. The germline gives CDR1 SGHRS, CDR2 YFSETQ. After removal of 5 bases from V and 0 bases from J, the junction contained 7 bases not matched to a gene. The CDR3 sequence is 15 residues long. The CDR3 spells CASRAGGPISYEQYF. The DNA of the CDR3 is TGCGCCAGCAGGGCAGGGGGCCCCATCTCCTACGAGCAGTACTTC.

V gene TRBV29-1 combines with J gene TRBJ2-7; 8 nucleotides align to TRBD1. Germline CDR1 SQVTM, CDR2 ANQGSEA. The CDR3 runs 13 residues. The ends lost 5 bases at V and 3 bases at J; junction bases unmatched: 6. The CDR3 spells CSVRGQGVYEQYF. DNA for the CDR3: TGCAGCGTTAGAGGACAGGGAGTCTACGAGCAGTACTTC.

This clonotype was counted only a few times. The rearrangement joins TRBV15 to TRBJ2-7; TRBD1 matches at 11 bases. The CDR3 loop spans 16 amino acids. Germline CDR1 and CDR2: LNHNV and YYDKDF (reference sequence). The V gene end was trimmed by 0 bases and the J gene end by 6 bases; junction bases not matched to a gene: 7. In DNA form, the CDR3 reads TGTGCCACCAGCAGAGACCTCCTGGACAGGGGGCGCGAGCAGTACTTC. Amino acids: CATSRDLLDRGREQYF.

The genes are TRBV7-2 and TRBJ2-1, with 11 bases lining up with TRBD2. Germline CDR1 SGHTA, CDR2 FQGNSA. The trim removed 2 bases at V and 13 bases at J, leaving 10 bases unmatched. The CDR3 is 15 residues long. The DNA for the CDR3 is TGTGCCAGCAGCTTACATCCGGGGACTAGCGGTCGCCAGTTCTTC. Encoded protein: CASSLHPGTSGRQFF.